The 14 T cell receptor beta chains reported below all come from one sample, sequenced in a study of beta chain features in type 1 diabetes. Expressed TCRB transcripts were sequenced because the isolated RNA had all been reverse transcribed beforehand. Sequencing was performed with immunoSEQ multiplex PCR; in TCRdb, only in-frame clones are kept and a portion is missing. The sample includes around 200,000 clones, less than 15% of them seen just once. The source material was central memory CD4+ T cells from blood. The receptors derive from a woman between 18 and 30 years old in good health.

This clone was seen many times. This chain links TRBV5-6 with TRBJ2-4; D might be TRBD1 (5 bases). The CDR3 has 14 residues. The germline V gene encodes CDR1 SGHDT and CDR2 YYEEEE. V dropped 6 bases and J dropped 3 bases, with 13 bases sitting between them. The DNA of the CDR3 is TGTGCCAGCACCCCGCAGGGCAGCAAAAACATTCAGTACTTC. Translation: CASTPQGSKNIQYF.

In this sample, this clone turned up a few times. This rearrangement joins TRBV29-1 to TRBJ2-5; 10 nucleotides agree with TRBD1. The end of the DNA is better explained by TRBJ2-7, so the J call may be wrong. This CDR3 region has 11 residues. CDR1 and CDR2 from the germline V gene are SQVTM and ANQGSEA. DNA of the CDR3: TGCAGCGTCGGACAGGGGGACGAGCAGTACTTC. The encoded protein is CSVGQGDEQYF.

The V call is TRBV27, the J call TRBJ2-7, with 10 bases aligning to TRBD1. Germline V lookup: CDR1 MNHEY, CDR2 SMNVEV (reference sequence). V was clipped by 7 bases and J by 3 bases; unmatched bases: 3. The CDR3 has 13 amino acids. CDR3 loop: CASTRTGGYEQYF. In nucleotides, the CDR3 is TGTGCCAGCACCAGGACAGGGGGCTACGAGCAGTACTTC.

V gene TRBV2 combines with J gene TRBJ1-5; perhaps TRBD1 as D (5 bases). This CDR3 comprises 14 residues. V was clipped by 5 bases and J by 4 bases, with 12 bases between them. Germline V lookup: CDR1 SNHLY, CDR2 FYNNEI. The CDR3 DNA sequence: TGTGCCAGCAGTCCGGACATGGGGAATCAGCCCCAGCATTTT. Encoded protein: CASSPDMGNQPQHF.

The V gene is TRBV30, the J gene TRBJ2-7; tentatively, D is TRBD2 (5 bases). V gave up 3 bases and J gave up 4 bases, with 10 bases separating them. CDR1 is GTSNPN and CDR2 is SVGIG in the germline V gene (reference sequence). The CDR3 has 12 amino acids. The CDR3 DNA is TGTGCCTGGAGGTTTCCGGGATACGAGCAGTACTTC. Amino acids: CAWRFPGYEQYF. Full variable domain (rest looked up from reference TRBV30 and TRBJ2-7): SQTIHQWPATLVQPVGSPLSLECTVEGTSNPNLYWYRQAAGRGLQLLFYSVGIGQISSEVPQNLSASRPQDRQFILSSKKLLLSDSGFYLCAWRFPGYEQYFGPGTRLTVT.

A single count supports this clone. The chain links TRBV7-3 to TRBJ1-2, with D possibly matching TRBD1 (6 bases). V lost 6 bases and J lost 2, with 16 bases in between. Germline loops: CDR1 SGHTA, CDR2 FQGTGA. The CDR3 is made up of 15 amino acids. This CDR3 is CASSSQGSLNYGYTF. The CDR3 DNA sequence: TGTGCCAGCAGTTCACAGGGATCGCTAAACTATGGCTACACCTTC. Combining the CDR3 with reference TRBV7-3 and TRBJ1-2 gives the whole variable domain GAGVSQTPSNKVTEKGKYVELRCDPISGHTALYWYRQSLGQGPEFLIYFQGTGAADDSGLPNDRFFAVRPEGSVSTLKIQRTERGDSAVYLCASSSQGSLNYGYTFGSGTRLTVV.

This clone has a handful of counts. The chain recombines TRBV6-6 with TRBJ1-1, with unresolved D. Germline V CDR1 and CDR2: MNHNY, SVGAGI (reference sequence). V dropped 3 bases and J dropped 1 base, with 12 bases sitting between them. The CDR3 covers 15 residues. The CDR3 region has the DNA TGTGCCAGCAGTTATCGTATCGAGGGGAACACTGAAGCTTTCTTT. It specifies CASSYRIEGNTEAFF.

This clone appeared a few times. The rearrangement links TRBV2 to TRBJ2-5, with TRBD1 matching over 8 bases. In germline, CDR1 is SNHLY, CDR2 FYNNEI. V lost 8 bases to trimming and J lost 7 bases; unmatched junction nucleotides: 12. CDR3 length equals 14 residues. The CDR3 loop is CASGGQAFSRTQYF. The CDR3 DNA reads TGTGCCAGCGGGGGACAGGCATTCTCCCGGACCCAGTACTTC. The full variable domain, its missing parts supplied by reference TRBV2 and TRBJ2-5, is EPEVTQTPSHQVTQMGQEVILRCVPISNHLYFYWYRQILGQKVEFLVSFYNNEISEKSEIFDDQFSVERPDGSNFTLKIRSTKLEDSAMYFCASGGQAFSRTQYFGPGTRLLVL.

This clone has ten or more counts. The rearrangement uses TRBV28 and TRBJ2-7, with a possible D match to TRBD1 (6 bases). Trimming removed 6 bases at V and 4 bases at J, with 13 bases between. CDR3 length: 13 residues. Germline V gene data show CDR1 as MDHEN and CDR2 as SYDVKM. DNA of the CDR3: TGTGCCAGCAGGGACAGTTCGGTATACGAGCAGTACTTC. Translated, it gives CASRDSSVYEQYF.

This clone was seen only a few times. J is TRBJ2-3 and V is TRBV25-1, with 8 bases that match TRBD1. V gave up 4 bases and J gave up 1 base; unmatched junction bases: 4. Germline V gene sequence: CDR1 MGHDK, CDR2 SYGVNS. The CDR3 covers 15 residues. The CDR3 sequence: CASSADRVRTDTQYF. The CDR3 region has the DNA TGTGCCAGCAGTGCGGACAGGGTCCGCACAGATACGCAGTATTTT.

V usage is TRBV4-1 and J usage is TRBJ2-3; 8 bases agree with TRBD2. V was clipped by 1 base and J by 7 bases; unmatched bases: 4. Looked up from germline, CDR1 is MGHRA and CDR2 is YSYEKL. CDR3 length: 14 residues. Here the CDR3 DNA reads TGCGCCAGCAGCCAAGTGGCTAGCGGGTATACGCAGTATTTT. Translated, it gives CASSQVASGYTQYF.

V usage is TRBV11-2 and J usage is TRBJ1-2; possible D gene TRBD1, 6 bases. The CDR3 has 16 residues. Germline V lookup: CDR1 SGHAT, CDR2 FQNNGV. With 6 bases removed from V and 7 bases from J, the gap between germline ends came to 24 bases. CDR3 DNA sequence: TGTGCCAGCAGGGCTTTTGACAGGCAAATTCGCAGTGGCTACACCTTC. Protein: CASRAFDRQIRSGYTF.

The V call is TRBV29-1, the J call TRBJ2-7, with 8 positions matching TRBD1. Per germline, CDR1 SQVTM and CDR2 ANQGSEA. This CDR3 is 16 amino acids long. J gave up 3 bases and V 4 bases, and 14 bases lay outside the gene matches. Here the CDR3 reads CSVGITPGQALYEQYF. The CDR3 nucleotides read TGCAGCGTTGGAATCACTCCGGGACAGGCCCTCTACGAGCAGTACTTC.

The sample holds a few counts of this clone. This chain joins TRBV30 and TRBJ2-4; D remains ambiguous. Per germline, CDR1 GTSNPN and CDR2 SVGIG (reference sequence). Trimming cost V 2 bases and J 8 bases, with 10 bases left between them. The CDR3 consists of 12 residues. The CDR3: CAWSFIRDIQYF. CDR3 in DNA: TGTGCCTGGAGTTTCATCCGGGACATTCAGTACTTC.